This T cell receptor (beta chain) was profiled in a study of blood T cell repertoires in COVID-19. Study as a whole: Donors in the United States, Italy and Spain gave samples during acute or convalescent COVID-19. PBMCs, B-cell-depleted T cells, or T cells provided the cDNA or gDNA that made up the material.

Germline-derived CDR1 and CDR2 are SGHRS and YFSETQ. The junction had 7 bases not matched to a gene; V was cut back by 4 bases and J by 5 bases. CDR3 length equals 15 residues. Under the authors' procedure: Amplification from reference gene primers served as the basis for estimated nucleated cell counts. Some clones are missing from TCRdb's copy, which holds only in-frame ones; the method was immunoSEQ multiplex PCR. V, J and clone size reflect that table, while D and trimming were determined from the DNA. The sample holds 100,000 to 150,000 clones, more than 70% seen once. This TCR came from a man aged 45-65 years with acute or convalescent COVID-19. Sequenced material: peripheral blood. The chain carries TRBV5-1 and TRBJ1-1; 11 bases agree with TRBD1. The CDR3 DNA is TGCGCCAGCAGCGAGACGGACAGGGGGCAAACTGAAGCTTTCTTT. Protein: CASSETDRGQTEAFF.